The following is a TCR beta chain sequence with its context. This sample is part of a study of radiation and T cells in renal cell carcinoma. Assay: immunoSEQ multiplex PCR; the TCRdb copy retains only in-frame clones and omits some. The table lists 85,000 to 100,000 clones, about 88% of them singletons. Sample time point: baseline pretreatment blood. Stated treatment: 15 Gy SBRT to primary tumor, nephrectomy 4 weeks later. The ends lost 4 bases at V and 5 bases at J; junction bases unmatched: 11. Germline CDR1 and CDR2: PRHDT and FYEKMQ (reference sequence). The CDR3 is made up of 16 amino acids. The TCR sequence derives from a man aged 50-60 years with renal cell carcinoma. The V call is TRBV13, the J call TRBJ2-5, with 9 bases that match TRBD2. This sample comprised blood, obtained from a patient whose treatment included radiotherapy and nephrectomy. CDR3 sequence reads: CASSWGLRTSAETQYF. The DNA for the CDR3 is TGTGCCAGCAGCTGGGGCCTCAGGACTAGCGCCGAGACCCAGTACTTC.